This TCR beta chain appears in the sequencing data of a study of tumor and adjacent non-tumor tissue in lung cancer. Across the study: Histology: under 15 adenocarcinoma, a couple of squamous cell carcinoma, 1 small cell lung cancer. On average, productive TCRbeta reads reached some 4.4 million per sample.

As to this clonotype: What it binds is unknown.

Study-level findings and limits: Higher tumor TCR diversity was associated with shorter survival.

The CDR3 has 14 residues. V lost 10 bases, J lost 0 bases, and 15 bases lay in between. Germline CDR1 reads SGHAT; CDR2 reads FQDESV (reference sequence). TCRbeta libraries were built with three rounds of nested PCR, modified from ARM-PCR. TCRdb fed the multiplex PCR reads into MiXCR, producing one record per CDR3 protein. The sample has fewer than 100,000 distinct CDR3 sequences; roughly 80% are singletons. The template was RNA from unsorted bulk tissue. The normal lung tissue was taken more than 3 cm from the tumor edge. The chain joins TRBV11-1 to TRBJ1-1, with a weak D call TRBD1 (5 bases). This sequence was found in a man aged 55 to 69 with non-small cell lung cancer. Input material: distant non-tumor lung tissue. The CDR3 sequence is CANNSYRLNTEAFF. The CDR3 bases are TGTGCCAACAACTCATACAGGTTGAACACTGAAGCTTTCTTT.